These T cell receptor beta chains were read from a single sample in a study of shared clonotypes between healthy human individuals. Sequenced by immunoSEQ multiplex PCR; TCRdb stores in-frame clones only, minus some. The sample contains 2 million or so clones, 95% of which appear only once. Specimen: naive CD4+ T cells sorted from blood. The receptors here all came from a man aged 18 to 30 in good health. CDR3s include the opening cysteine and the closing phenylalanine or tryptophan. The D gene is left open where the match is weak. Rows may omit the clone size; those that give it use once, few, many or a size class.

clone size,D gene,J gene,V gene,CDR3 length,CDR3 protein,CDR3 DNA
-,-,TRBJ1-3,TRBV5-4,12,CASSIPGNTIYF,TGTGCCAGCAGCATACCTGGAAACACCATATATTTT
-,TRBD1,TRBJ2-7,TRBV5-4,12,CASSTGGAEQYF,TGTGCCAGCAGCACAGGGGGCGCCGAGCAGTACTTC
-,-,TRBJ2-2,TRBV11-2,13,CTSSLGGNGELFF,TGTACCAGCAGCTTAGGGGGTAACGGGGAGCTGTTTTTT
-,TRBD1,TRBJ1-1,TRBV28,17,CASSLNRGTSGGTEAFF,TGTGCCAGCAGTTTGAACAGGGGGACGTCTGGGGGCACTGAAGCTTTCTTT
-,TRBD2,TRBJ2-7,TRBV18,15,CASSPRTSETYEQYF,TGTGCCAGCTCACCAAGGACTAGCGAGACCTACGAGCAGTACTTC
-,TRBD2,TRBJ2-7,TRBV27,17,CASSSRTSGIATYEQYF,TGTGCCAGCAGTTCCCGGACTAGCGGGATCGCGACCTACGAGCAGTACTTC
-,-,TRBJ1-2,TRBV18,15,CASSLTREQRDGYTF,TGTGCCAGCTCACTTACGAGAGAACAGAGAGACGGCTACACCTTC
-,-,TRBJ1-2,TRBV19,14,CASSKGSGAYGYTF,TGTGCCAGTAGTAAGGGGTCAGGGGCTTATGGCTACACCTTC
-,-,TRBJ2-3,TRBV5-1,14,CASSLGSAVDTQYF,TGCGCCAGCAGCTTGGGATCGGCAGTAGATACGCAGTATTTT
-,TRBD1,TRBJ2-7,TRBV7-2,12,CASSPGQGKQYF,TGTGCCAGCAGCCCGGGACAGGGGAAGCAGTACTTC
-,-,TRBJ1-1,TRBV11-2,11,CASSAFTEAFF,TGTGCCAGCAGCGCGTTCACTGAAGCTTTCTTT
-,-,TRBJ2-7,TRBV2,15,CASSELGAGGGEQYF,TGTGCCAGCAGTGAGTTAGGGGCAGGCGGTGGGGAGCAGTACTTC
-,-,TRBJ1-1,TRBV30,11,CAWAVAVKAFF,TGTGCCTGGGCAGTGGCGGTTAAAGCTTTCTTT
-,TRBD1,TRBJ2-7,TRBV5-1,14,CASSKDRAPYEQYF,TGCGCCAGCAGCAAAGACAGGGCCCCCTACGAGCAGTACTTC
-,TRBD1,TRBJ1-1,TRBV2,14,CASSGQGLNTEAFF,TGTGCCAGCAGTGGACAGGGGTTGAACACTGAAGCTTTCTTT
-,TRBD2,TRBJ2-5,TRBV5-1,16,CASSLELAGSGETQYF,TGCGCCAGCAGCTTGGAACTAGCGGGATCCGGAGAGACCCAGTACTTC
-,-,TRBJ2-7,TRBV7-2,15,CASSLAGGGLYEQYF,TGTGCCAGCAGCTTAGCGGGGGGAGGTCTCTACGAGCAGTACTTC
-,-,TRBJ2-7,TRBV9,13,CASSLDSGGEQYF,TGTGCCAGCAGTCTGGATTCTGGCGGCGAGCAGTACTTC
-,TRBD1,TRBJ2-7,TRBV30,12,CAYRQGAYEQYF,TGTGCCTACAGACAGGGAGCCTACGAGCAGTACTTC
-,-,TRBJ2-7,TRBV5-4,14,CASRRGTDEDEQYF,TGTGCCAGCAGACGCGGGACAGATGAGGACGAGCAGTACTTC
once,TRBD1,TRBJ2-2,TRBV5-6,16,CASSRIRDRDTGELFF,TGTGCCAGCAGCCGCATTAGGGACAGGGACACCGGGGAGCTGTTTTTT
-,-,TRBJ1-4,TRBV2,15,CASSESGSLGEKLFF,TGTGCCAGCAGTGAAAGTGGCAGCCTCGGTGAAAAACTGTTTTTT
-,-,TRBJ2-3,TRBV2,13,CASRESSTDTQYF,TGTGCCAGCAGGGAGTCTAGCACAGATACGCAGTATTTT
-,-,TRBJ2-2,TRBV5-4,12,CASRRDGGELFF,TGTGCCAGCAGACGAGATGGCGGGGAGCTGTTTTTT
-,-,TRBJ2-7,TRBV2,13,CATAGTRDREQYF,TGTGCCACCGCCGGGACCCGGGACCGCGAGCAGTACTTC
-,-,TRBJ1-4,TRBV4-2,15,CASSPRQGEEEKLFF,TGTGCCAGCAGCCCCCGGCAAGGGGAGGAGGAAAAACTGTTTTTT
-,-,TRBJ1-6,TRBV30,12,CAVGREDSPLHF,TGTGCCGTGGGTAGGGAGGATTCACCCCTCCACTTT
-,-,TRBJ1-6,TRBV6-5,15,CASSYSGVISSPLHF,TGTGCCAGCAGTTACTCAGGGGTTATTAGTTCACCCCTCCACTTT
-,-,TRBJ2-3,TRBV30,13,CASRLPSTDTQYF,TGTGCCTCCAGGCTGCCTAGCACAGATACGCAGTATTTT
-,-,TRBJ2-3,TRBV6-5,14,CASSYSWGKDTQYF,TGTGCCAGCAGTTACTCGTGGGGGAAAGATACGCAGTATTTT
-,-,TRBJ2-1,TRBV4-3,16,CASSEDYQGRDNEQFF,TGCGCCAGCAGCGAAGATTATCAAGGAAGGGACAATGAGCAGTTCTTC
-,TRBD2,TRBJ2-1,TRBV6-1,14,CASSGTTGSNEQFF,TGTGCCAGCTCCGGGACTACAGGATCCAATGAGCAGTTCTTC
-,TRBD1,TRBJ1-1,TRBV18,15,CASSPGGQVNTEAFF,TGTGCCAGCTCACCAGGTGGACAGGTTAACACTGAAGCTTTCTTT
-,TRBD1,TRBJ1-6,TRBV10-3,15,CAISGQGRDNSPLHF,TGTGCCATCAGTGGACAGGGGCGGGATAATTCACCCCTCCACTTT
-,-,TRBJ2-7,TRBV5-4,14,CASSQGRAPYEQYF,TGTGCCAGCAGCCAGGGACGGGCTCCCTACGAGCAGTACTTC
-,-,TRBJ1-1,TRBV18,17,CASSTYRIGASNTEAFF,TGTGCCAGCTCAACATACCGCATTGGGGCGTCGAACACTGAAGCTTTCTTT
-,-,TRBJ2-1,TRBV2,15,CASSAGRSSYNEQFF,TGTGCCAGCAGTGCGGGACGGAGCTCCTACAATGAGCAGTTCTTC
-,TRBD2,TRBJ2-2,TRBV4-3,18,CASSQGPGLAANTGELFF,TGCGCCAGCAGCCAAGGACCGGGACTAGCGGCCAACACCGGGGAGCTGTTTTTT
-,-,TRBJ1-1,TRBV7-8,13,CASSFTRNTEAFF,TGTGCCAGCAGCTTCACACGGAACACTGAAGCTTTCTTT
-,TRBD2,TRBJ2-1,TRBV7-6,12,CASSARGGEQFF,TGTGCCAGCAGCGCCCGGGGGGGTGAGCAGTTCTTC
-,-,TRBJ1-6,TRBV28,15,CASSSHGEGHSPLHF,TGTGCCAGCAGTTCCCACGGGGAGGGCCATTCACCCCTCCACTTT
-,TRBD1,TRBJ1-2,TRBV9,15,CASSDTTGGVSGYTF,TGTGCCAGCAGCGATACCACAGGGGGCGTGAGTGGCTACACCTTC
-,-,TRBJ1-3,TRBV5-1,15,CASSLVGFSGNTIYF,TGCGCCAGCAGCTTGGTTGGGTTCTCTGGAAACACCATATATTTT
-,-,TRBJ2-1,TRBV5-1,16,CASSLVTPMGGNEQFF,TGCGCCAGCAGCTTGGTAACCCCCATGGGTGGCAATGAGCAGTTCTTC
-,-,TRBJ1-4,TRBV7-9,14,CASSPLTLEEKLFF,TGTGCCAGCAGCCCCCTAACTTTGGAAGAAAAACTGTTTTTT
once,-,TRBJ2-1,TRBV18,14,CASSMSQGLGEQFF,TGTGCCAGCTCAATGTCTCAGGGGCTGGGAGAGCAGTTCTTC
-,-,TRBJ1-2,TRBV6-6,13,CASSPGTPYGYTF,TGTGCCAGCAGCCCCGGGACACCGTATGGCTACACCTTC
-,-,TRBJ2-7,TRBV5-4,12,CASSVDRYEQYF,TGTGCCAGCAGCGTAGACAGGTACGAGCAGTACTTC
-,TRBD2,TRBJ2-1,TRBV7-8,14,CASSLVAGVAEQFF,TGTGCCAGCAGCTTAGTGGCGGGAGTGGCTGAGCAGTTCTTC
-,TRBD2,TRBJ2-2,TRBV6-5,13,CASSRGDVGELFF,TGTGCCAGCAGCCGGGGGGACGTGGGGGAGCTGTTTTTT
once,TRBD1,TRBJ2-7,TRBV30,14,CAWSPPDRGRQQYF,TGTGCCTGGAGTCCCCCGGACAGGGGGCGGCAGCAGTACTTC
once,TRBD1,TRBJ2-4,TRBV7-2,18,CASSLMAGGAGRGNIQYF,TGTGCCAGCAGCTTAATGGCAGGGGGCGCCGGGAGAGGAAACATTCAGTACTTC
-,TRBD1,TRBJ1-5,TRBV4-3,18,CASSQRAQGGGSNQPQHF,TGCGCCAGCAGCCAGAGGGCACAGGGGGGTGGAAGCAATCAGCCCCAGCATTTT
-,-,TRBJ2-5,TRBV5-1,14,CASSLEGDTVAQYF,TGCGCCAGCAGCTTGGAAGGGGACACAGTGGCCCAGTACTTC
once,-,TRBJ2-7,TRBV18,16,CASSPPGGLGSYEQYF,TGTGCCAGCTCACCACCGGGGGGTTTGGGCTCCTACGAGCAGTACTTC
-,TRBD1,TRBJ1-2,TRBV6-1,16,CASSEAQQGPTYGYTF,TGTGCCAGCAGTGAAGCCCAACAGGGGCCTACCTATGGCTACACCTTC
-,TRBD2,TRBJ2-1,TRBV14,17,CASSQEPSGGGTNEQFF,TGTGCCAGCAGCCAAGAGCCTAGCGGGGGGGGAACCAATGAGCAGTTCTTC